This TCR beta chain was observed in a study of regulatory T cells in long-lasting Graves disease. After RNA was extracted from PBMCs, the TCR library was made from it. TCRdb re-called the reads with MiXCR, one entry per CDR3 protein. Of some 1,300 distinct CDR3 sequences in the sample, roughly 50% were seen once. Looked up from germline, CDR1 is SQVTM and CDR2 is ANQGSEA. The V end lost 7 bases, the J end lost 0 bases, and 14 bases lay between the germline ends. The CDR3 runs 14 residues. The chain employs TRBV29-1 and TRBJ2-3; tentatively, D is TRBD2 (5 bases). Sequenced here: peripheral blood mononuclear cells (PBMCs), sampled with antithyroid drug treatment, in newly diagnosed or persistent Graves disease (not recorded which). This clonotype was obtained from a female donor with Graves disease. CDR3 amino acids: CSGITSSSTDTQYF. In DNA, the CDR3 is TGCAGCGGTATAACTAGTTCGAGCACAGATACGCAGTATTTT.